These 27 T cell receptor beta chains were sequenced from one sample in a study of regulatory T cells in long-lasting Graves disease. This sample's time point: newly diagnosed GD, antithyroid drugs for less than 3 months. PBMCs were the source of the RNA used for TCR sequencing. Library construction for TCR beta used iRepertoire HTBI primers and Arm-PCR of CDR3 regions. TCRdb used MiXCR to reprocess the multiplex PCR reads, holding one entry per CDR3 protein. The data show 400,000 to 450,000 distinct CDR3 sequences, about 15% seen once. The same sample was also used in a study of T cells in Graves' hyperthyroidism and ophthalmopathy.

This specimen consisted of peripheral blood mononuclear cells (PBMCs), obtained at new diagnosis, from a patient treated with antithyroid drugs. Every receptor here comes from a woman under 40 with Graves disease.

This clonotype has only a few counts. The chain carries TRBV6-2 or TRBV6-3 and TRBJ2-7, with TRBD2 matching 8 bases. In germline, CDR1 is MNHEY, CDR2 SVGEGT. This CDR3 is 15 amino acids long. Trimming took 3 bases from V and 4 from J; bases not matched to a gene: 8. The CDR3 DNA is TGTGCCAGCAGTTATGCCAGCGGGAGTTTATACGAGCAGTACTTC. It is translated as CASSYASGSLYEQYF.

The chain recombines TRBV7-9 with TRBJ1-2; 8 nucleotides line up with TRBD1. This CDR3 contains 13 residues. Germline values: CDR1 SEHNR, CDR2 FQNEAQ (reference sequence). V lost 4 bases to trimming and J lost 7 bases; unmatched junction nucleotides: 5. CDR3 nucleotides: TGTGCCAGCAGCTCAGGGGGCGGATTTGGCTACACCTTC. This encodes CASSSGGGFGYTF.

This clonotype was counted many times. The chain uses TRBV6-1 and TRBJ1-4; possibly TRBD1 for D (6 bases). Germline lookup yields CDR1 MNHNS and CDR2 SASEGT. Trimming took off 5 bases at V and 3 bases at J, with 19 bases between the two ends. The CDR3 is 17 amino acids. The CDR3 bases are TGTGCCAGCAGTCTAACGGTCGCCCCAGGGGCTAATGAAAAACTGTTTTTT. This encodes CASSLTVAPGANEKLFF.

This clonotype was observed a single time. This rearrangement joins TRBV6-2 or TRBV6-3 to TRBJ2-1; perhaps TRBD1 as D (7 bases). The CDR3 totals 14 residues. V lost 5 bases and J lost 2, with 10 bases in between. CDR1 MNHEY and CDR2 SVGEGT come from the germline V gene. Written as DNA, the CDR3 is TGTGCCAGCAGTGCGGGACAGCCCTACAATGAGCAGTTCTTC. It specifies CASSAGQPYNEQFF.

This clonotype was seen many times. The chain joins TRBV28 to TRBJ2-5; TRBD2 matches at 7 bases. Looked up from germline, CDR1 is MDHEN and CDR2 is SYDVKM. The trim removed 4 bases at V and 4 bases at J, leaving 12 bases unmatched. The CDR3 is 16 amino acids. The CDR3 reads CASSSYLGRLSETQYF. The CDR3 DNA sequence: TGTGCCAGCAGTTCCTACCTCGGGAGGTTGTCAGAGACCCAGTACTTC.

At least ten counts were recorded for this clonotype. The CDR3 nucleotides are TGTGCCACCAGTGATTTTTCACAACTTAGCAATCAGCCCCAGCATTTT. It encodes CATSDFSQLSNQPQHF. This chain uses TRBV24-1 with TRBJ1-5; D unresolved. V lost 1 base and J lost 0, with 9 bases in between. The CDR3 spans 16 residues. Germline CDR1 reads KGHDR; CDR2 reads SFDVKD.

This chain connects TRBV11-1 to TRBJ1-5; D gene unclear. The CDR3 contains 13 residues. The germline V and J ends were trimmed by 5 bases and 7 bases, with 12 bases remaining between them. Germline CDR1 is SGHAT and CDR2 is FQDESV (reference sequence). CDR3 residues: CASSLAARQPQHF. DNA of the CDR3: TGTGCCAGCAGCCTCGCAGCCAGGCAGCCCCAGCATTTT. The full variable domain, completed using reference TRBV11-1 and TRBJ1-5, is EAEVAQSPRYKITEKSQAVAFWCDPISGHATLYWYRQILGQGPELLVQFQDESVVDDSQLPKDRFSAERLKGVDSTLKIQPAELGDSAMYLCASSLAARQPQHFGDGTRLSIL.

This clonotype was seen many times. The chain couples TRBV29-1 to TRBJ1-2; D not certain. Trimming stripped 4 bases from V and 5 bases from J, with 8 bases between. Germline V lookup: CDR1 SQVTM, CDR2 ANQGSEA. The CDR3 loop spans 11 amino acids. CDR3: CSVVREYGYTF. CDR3 bases: TGCAGCGTTGTTCGGGAATATGGCTACACCTTC. Supplemented by reference TRBV29-1 and TRBJ1-2, the full variable domain reads SAVISQKPSRDICQRGTSLTIQCQVDSQVTMMFWYRQQPGQSLTLIATANQGSEATYESGFVIDKFPISRPNLTFSTLTVSNMSPEDSSIYLCSVVREYGYTFGSGTRLTVV.

This rearrangement joins TRBV9 to TRBJ2-1; possible D gene TRBD2, 5 bases. V lost 4 bases and J lost 4, with 12 bases in between. Germline-derived CDR1 and CDR2 are SGDLS and YYNGEE. The CDR3 sequence is 14 residues long. CDR3 bases: TGTGCCAGCAGCCTACCGGGATCATACAATGAGCAGTTCTTC. Its protein is CASSLPGSYNEQFF.

This chain links TRBV5-4 with TRBJ2-3; TRBD2 matches at 9 bases. The germline V gene encodes CDR1 SGHNT and CDR2 YYREEE (reference sequence). The J segment lost 0 bases and the V segment lost 1 base, leaving 3 bases of the junction unmatched. This CDR3 is built from 16 residues. Here the CDR3 reads CASSLKLAGSTDTQYF. Written as DNA, the CDR3 is TGTGCCAGCAGCTTGAAACTAGCGGGCAGCACAGATACGCAGTATTTT.

Many counts were recorded for this clonotype. The rearrangement joins TRBV18 to TRBJ2-7; TRBD2 matches 7 bases. This CDR3 contains 16 residues. Trimming removed 1 base from V and 0 bases from J; junction bases left unmatched: 6. Germline values: CDR1 KGHSH, CDR2 LQKENI. For the CDR3, the DNA is TGTGCCAGCTCACCACGTCTAGCGGTCGGCTCCTACGAGCAGTACTTC. Its protein product is CASSPRLAVGSYEQYF.

This clonotype came up a few times. This rearrangement joins TRBV5-1 to TRBJ2-3; 9 nucleotides agree with TRBD2. The CDR3 loop spans 15 amino acids. J lost 5 bases, V lost 2 bases, and 6 bases had no gene match. The germline V gene encodes CDR1 SGHRS and CDR2 YFSETQ. As DNA, the CDR3 is TGCGCCAGCAGCTTACGCGGGAGGGCTGTAGATACGCAGTATTTT. Translation: CASSLRGRAVDTQYF.

The table lists this clonotype with a few counts. The chain combines TRBV4-1 with TRBJ2-7, with 9 bases aligning to TRBD1. V dropped 1 base and J dropped 4; count of bases not matched to a gene: 8. Germline CDR1 MGHRA, CDR2 YSYEKL. CDR3 length: 16 residues. The CDR3 DNA sequence: TGCGCCAGCAGCCAAGGCGCCCGGGACAGGGTATACGAGCAGTACTTC. Residues: CASSQGARDRVYEQYF.

In this sample, this clonotype turned up many times. The chain joins TRBV28 to TRBJ1-1; D unclear. The germline gives CDR1 MDHEN, CDR2 SYDVKM. The CDR3 totals 16 residues. With 3 bases removed from V and 2 bases from J, the gap between germline ends came to 16 bases. The DNA for the CDR3 is TGTGCCAGCAGTTTGTATTCGTCGTTCGGAAACACTGAAGCTTTCTTT. Protein: CASSLYSSFGNTEAFF.

In its sample, this clonotype was seen many times. In DNA form, the CDR3 reads TGTGCCAGCAGTTTTACCCCGTTTACCTACTACGAGCAGTACTTC. Protein sequence: CASSFTPFTYYEQYF. The chain is built from TRBV28 and TRBJ2-7; D is undetermined. The CDR3 is made up of 15 amino acids. V was pared by 3 bases and J by 3 bases, with 15 bases between. Per the germline V gene, CDR1 is MDHEN and CDR2 is SYDVKM. Supplemented by reference TRBV28 and TRBJ2-7, the full variable domain reads DVKVTQSSRYLVKRTGEKVFLECVQDMDHENMFWYRQDPGLGLRLIYFSYDVKMKEKGDIPEGYSVSREKKERFSLILESASTNQTSMYLCASSFTPFTYYEQYFGPGTRLTVT.

The chain couples TRBV20-1 to TRBJ1-5, with D maybe TRBD1 (5 bases). Germline V CDR1 and CDR2: DFQATT, SNEGSKA (reference sequence). CDR3 length: 14 residues. V was shortened by 6 bases and J by 4 bases, with 16 bases between the two germline ends. This chain's CDR3 is CSAVNPGGNQPQHF. The CDR3 nucleotides are TGCAGTGCGGTTAATCCGGGGGGTAATCAGCCCCAGCATTTT.

This clonotype was detected many times. The CDR3 region has the DNA TGCAGCGTTGAAGGGGTAGGGGATCAGCCCCAGCATTTT. As protein: CSVEGVGDQPQHF. This rearrangement joins TRBV29-1 to TRBJ1-5, with D possibly being TRBD1 (5 bases). V lost 1 base and J lost 5, with 9 bases in between. Germline CDR1 reads SQVTM; CDR2 reads ANQGSEA. This CDR3 comprises 13 residues.

The table lists this clonotype with many counts. The chain combines TRBV3-1 with TRBJ2-5, with D possibly being TRBD2 (7 bases). Germline CDR1 is LGHDT and CDR2 is YNNKEL (reference sequence). Trimming took 2 bases from V and 4 from J, leaving 20 bases between them. This CDR3 comprises 17 residues. Here the CDR3 DNA reads TGTGCCAGCAGCCAACGTGTTGGACGGGGGGCGGGAGAGACCCAGTACTTC. Protein product: CASSQRVGRGAGETQYF.

There are many counts of this clonotype. The chain carries TRBV7-9 and TRBJ2-7; D may be TRBD1 or TRBD2 (5 bases each). The CDR3 length is 15 residues. Germline values: CDR1 SEHNR, CDR2 FQNEAQ (reference sequence). The V end was cut by 5 bases, the J end by 7 bases, with 21 bases between. The CDR3 protein is CASSPAGRAGYEQYF. In DNA, the CDR3 is TGTGCCAGCAGCCCTGCGGGCAGGGCTGGGTATGAGCAGTACTTC. The complete variable domain, with remaining parts taken from reference TRBV7-9 and TRBJ2-7, reads DTGVSQNPRHKITKRGQNVTFRCDPISEHNRLYWYRQTLGQGPEFLTYFQNEAQLEKSRLLSDRFSAERPKGSFSTLEIQRTEQGDSAMYLCASSPAGRAGYEQYFGPGTRLTVT.

This clonotype showed up many times. The rearrangement links TRBV5-8 to TRBJ1-2; no firm D call. The CDR3 loop spans 16 amino acids. V shed 4 bases and J shed 4 bases, with 20 bases lying between them. Germline V CDR1 and CDR2: SGHTS, YDEGEE. The DNA for the CDR3 is TGTGCCAGCAGCCCGGGTTGGTGGCAGACCACCTATGGCTACACCTTC. It translates to CASSPGWWQTTYGYTF. Full variable domain (remainder filled in from reference TRBV5-8 and TRBJ1-2): EAGVTQSPTHLIKTRGQQATLRCSPISGHTSVYWYQQALGLGLQFLLWYDEGEERNRGNFPPRFSGRQFPNYSSELNVNALELEDSALYLCASSPGWWQTTYGYTFGSGTRLTVV.

Turning to this clonotype: A clone one base away is much larger, so this may be a read error. The chain's CDR3 is CASGVGDTQYF. The CDR3 DNA reads TGTGCCAGCGGTGTTGGAGATACGCAGTATTTT. V usage is TRBV12-3 or TRBV12-4 and J usage is TRBJ2-3; D call uncertain. CDR3 length equals 11 residues. V lost 8 bases and J lost 5, with 8 bases in between.

This clonotype was observed a few times. J is TRBJ1-4 and V is TRBV19; D gene uncertain. This CDR3 comprises 14 residues. V was clipped by 3 bases and J by 11 bases, with 16 bases between them. The germline V gene has CDR1 LNHDA and CDR2 SQIVND (reference sequence). CDR3 in amino acids: CASSIGQEKRKLFF. CDR3 nucleotide sequence: TGTGCCAGTAGTATCGGGCAGGAGAAGAGGAAACTGTTTTTT.

This clonotype appeared many times. The genes are TRBV24-1 and TRBJ1-2; 12 bases match TRBD1. V trimming: 4 bases; J trimming: 10 bases; junction bases outside the gene matches: 3. Germline V gene data show CDR1 as KGHDR and CDR2 as SFDVKD. There are 13 residues in the CDR3. Here the CDR3 DNA reads TGTGCCACCAGTGAGGGGACAGGGGGCGACTACACCTTC. It encodes CATSEGTGGDYTF.

This clonotype appeared many times. This chain links TRBV12-3 or TRBV12-4 with TRBJ2-3, with 10 bases lining up with TRBD1. The CDR3 is 17 amino acids. With 7 bases clipped from V and 2 bases from J, the junction kept 12 bases outside the gene matches. CDR3 region: CASIQLDRGLHTDTQYF. For the CDR3, the DNA is TGTGCCAGCATCCAACTCGACAGGGGGCTTCACACAGATACGCAGTATTTT.

This clonotype was detected many times. This rearrangement joins TRBV11-2 to TRBJ2-5; TRBD2 aligns across 14 bases. The trim removed 5 bases at V and 5 bases at J, leaving 10 bases unmatched. Germline V CDR1 and CDR2: SGHAT, FQNNGV. CDR3 length: 17 residues. CDR3 nucleotides: TGTGCCAGCAGCATCGGGACTAGCGGGAGATTTATCGAGACCCAGTACTTC. This encodes CASSIGTSGRFIETQYF.

In its sample, this clonotype was seen a few times. The chain combines TRBV20-1 with TRBJ1-5; TRBD1 might be the D (5 bases). CDR1 DFQATT and CDR2 SNEGSKA come from the germline V gene (reference sequence). The V end lost 3 bases, the J end lost 0 bases, and 15 bases lay between the germline ends. This CDR3 is built from 16 residues. The CDR3 DNA reads TGCAGTGCTAGCGGGGGGGGGGGGTATAGCAATCAGCCCCAGCATTTT. Translated: CSASGGGGYSNQPQHF.

The sample holds a few counts of this clonotype. V is TRBV7-3 and J is TRBJ1-2; D might be TRBD1 (5 bases). The germline V gene encodes CDR1 SGHTA and CDR2 FQGTGA. The V and J ends lost 5 bases and 8 bases respectively, with 18 bases between them. The CDR3 runs 14 residues. The DNA of the CDR3 is TGTGCCAGCAGCCCAAACCGGGACTTTTACGGCTACACCTTC. Translated, it gives CASSPNRDFYGYTF.